This T cell receptor beta chain was profiled in a study of T cell responses to AZD1222 COVID-19 vaccine. Clones were read by immunoSEQ multiplex PCR, and TCRdb kept only the in-frame ones, dropping some. The data hold 130,000 to 150,000 clones, with more than 75% observed a single time. Per germline, CDR1 SGHTA and CDR2 FQGNSA. Trimming removed 2 bases from V and 3 bases from J, with 14 bases in between. The CDR3 loop spans 15 amino acids. The TCR comes from an adult who received the AZD1222 COVID-19 vaccine. Sequencing was performed on peripheral blood, taken 28 days after the second AZD1222 dose. This sequence joins TRBV7-2 and TRBJ2-7, with D tentatively TRBD2 (6 bases). CDR3 amino acids: CASSLRGNPRYEQYF. CDR3 in DNA: TGTGCCAGCAGCTTACGGGGGAACCCTCGCTACGAGCAGTACTTC.